The present T cell receptor beta chain was sequenced within a study of cytomegalovirus exposure and HLA in healthy donors. A note on this clone: Its antigen is not identified.

General study results and limits: A later analysis reported that several of the most significant clusters appeared to be linked to common viral pathogens, among them Epstein-Barr virus. Reportedly, HLA-A and HLA-B alleles of most subjects were accurately predicted from TCR beta. In an earlier analysis, in 540 or so donors, most V segments appeared productive either ~90% or ~30% of the time.

The PCR ran on 60 Vbeta and 13 Jbeta primers. Generated by immunoSEQ multiplex PCR, the TCRdb table keeps only in-frame clones and is missing some. There are 150,000 or so clones in the sample; over 70% occur only once, and about 1.4% lies in the top ten. Sequencing used PBMCs. The sequence was collected from a woman aged 30 to 39 in good health and CMV-seronegative.

CDR3 sequence: CASSLDLGTDTQYF. CDR3 nucleotides: TGCGCCAGCAGCTTGGATCTAGGCACAGATACGCAGTATTTT. The chain uses TRBV5-1 and TRBJ2-3; D is unclear. The CDR3 has 14 amino acids. V was cut by 0 bases and J by 1 base, with 6 bases left in between. The germline gives CDR1 SGHRS, CDR2 YFSETQ.